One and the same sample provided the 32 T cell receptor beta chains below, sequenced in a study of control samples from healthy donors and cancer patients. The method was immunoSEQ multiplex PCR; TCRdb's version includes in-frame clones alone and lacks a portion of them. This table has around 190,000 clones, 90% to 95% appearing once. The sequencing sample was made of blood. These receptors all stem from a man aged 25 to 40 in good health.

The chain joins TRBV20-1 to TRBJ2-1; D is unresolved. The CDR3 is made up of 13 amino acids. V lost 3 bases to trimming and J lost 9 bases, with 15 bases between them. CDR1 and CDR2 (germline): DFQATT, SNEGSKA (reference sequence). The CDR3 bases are TGCAGTGCTAGTAAACAACGAGACACTGAGCAGTTCTTC. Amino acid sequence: CSASKQRDTEQFF.

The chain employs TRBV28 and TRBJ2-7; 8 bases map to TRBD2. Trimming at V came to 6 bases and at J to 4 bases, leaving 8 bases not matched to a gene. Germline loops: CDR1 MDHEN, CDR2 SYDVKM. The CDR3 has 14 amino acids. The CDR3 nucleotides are TGTGCCAGCAGGACCGGGACTAGTGGGTACGAGCAGTACTTC. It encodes CASRTGTSGYEQYF.

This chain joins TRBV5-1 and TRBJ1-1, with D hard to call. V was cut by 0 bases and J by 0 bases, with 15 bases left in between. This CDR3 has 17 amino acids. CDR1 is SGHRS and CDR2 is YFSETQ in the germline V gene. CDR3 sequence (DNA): TGCGCCAGCAGCTTGGCAGGTCTGCAGGTACTGAACACTGAAGCTTTCTTT. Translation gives CASSLAGLQVLNTEAFF.

CDR3: CASSQEAGVARQYF. The CDR3 region has the DNA TGTGCCAGCAGCCAAGAAGCTGGAGTCGCTAGGCAGTATTTT. The rearrangement uses TRBV3-1 (or the pseudogene TRBV3-2) and TRBJ2-3, with D uncertain. Germline V CDR1 and CDR2: LGHDT, YNNKEL (reference sequence). The CDR3 runs 14 residues. V lost 0 bases to trimming and J lost 11 bases, with 15 bases between them.

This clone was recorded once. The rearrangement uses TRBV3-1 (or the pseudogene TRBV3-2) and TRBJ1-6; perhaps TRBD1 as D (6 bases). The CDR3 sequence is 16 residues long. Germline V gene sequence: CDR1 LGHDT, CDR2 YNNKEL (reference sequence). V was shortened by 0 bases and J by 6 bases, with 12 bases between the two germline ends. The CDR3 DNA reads TGTGCCAGCAGCCAAGAGGGGGGCAGTGGTAATTCACCCCTCCACTTT. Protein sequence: CASSQEGGSGNSPLHF.

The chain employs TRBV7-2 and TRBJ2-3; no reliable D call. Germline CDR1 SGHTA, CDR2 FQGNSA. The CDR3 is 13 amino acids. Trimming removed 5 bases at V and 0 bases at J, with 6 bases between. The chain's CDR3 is CASSTDSTDTQYF. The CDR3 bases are TGTGCCAGCAGCACCGATAGCACAGATACGCAGTATTTT.

CDR3 in amino acids: CASSLSNSYEQYF. The CDR3, as DNA: TGTGCCAGCAGCTTATCAAACTCCTACGAGCAGTACTTC. The chain is built from TRBV7-9 and TRBJ2-7; no reliable D call. The V end was cut by 2 bases, the J end by 0 bases, with 5 bases between. There are 13 residues in the CDR3. Germline assignment: CDR1 SEHNR and CDR2 FQNEAQ (reference sequence).

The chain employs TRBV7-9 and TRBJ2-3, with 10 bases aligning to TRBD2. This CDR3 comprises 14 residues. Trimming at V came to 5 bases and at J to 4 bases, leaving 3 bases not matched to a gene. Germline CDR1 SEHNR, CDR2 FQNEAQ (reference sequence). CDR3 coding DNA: TGTGCCAGCAGCACCGGGACTAGCGCAGATACGCAGTATTTT. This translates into CASSTGTSADTQYF.

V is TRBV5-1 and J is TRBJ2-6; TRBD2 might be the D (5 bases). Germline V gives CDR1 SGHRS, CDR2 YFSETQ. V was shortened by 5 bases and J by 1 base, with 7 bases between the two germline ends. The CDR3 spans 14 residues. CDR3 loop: CASRPGSGANVLTF. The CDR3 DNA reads TGCGCCAGCAGGCCGGGGTCTGGGGCCAACGTCCTGACTTTC.

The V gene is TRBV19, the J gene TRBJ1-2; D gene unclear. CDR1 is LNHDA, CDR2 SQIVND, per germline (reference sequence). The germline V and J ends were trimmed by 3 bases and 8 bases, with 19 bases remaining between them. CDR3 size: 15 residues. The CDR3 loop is CASSMGPGRGSGYTF. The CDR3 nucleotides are TGTGCCAGTAGTATGGGCCCCGGTCGTGGGTCCGGCTACACCTTC.

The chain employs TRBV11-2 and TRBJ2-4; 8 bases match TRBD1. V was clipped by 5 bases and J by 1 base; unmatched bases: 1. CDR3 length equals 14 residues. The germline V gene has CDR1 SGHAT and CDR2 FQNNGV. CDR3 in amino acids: CASSRTGAKNIQYF. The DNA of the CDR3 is TGTGCCAGCAGCCGGACAGGGGCCAAAAACATTCAGTACTTC.

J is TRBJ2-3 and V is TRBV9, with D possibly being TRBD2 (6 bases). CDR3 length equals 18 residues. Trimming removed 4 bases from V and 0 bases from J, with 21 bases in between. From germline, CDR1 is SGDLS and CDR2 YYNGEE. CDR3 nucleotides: TGTGCCAGCAGCCTCCCCCGTGGAGGGTCGGATAGCACAGATACGCAGTATTTT. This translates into CASSLPRGGSDSTDTQYF.

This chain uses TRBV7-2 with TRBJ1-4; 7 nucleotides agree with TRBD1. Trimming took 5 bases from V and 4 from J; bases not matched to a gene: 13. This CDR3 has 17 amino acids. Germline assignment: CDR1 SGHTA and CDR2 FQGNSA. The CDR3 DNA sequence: TGTGCCAGCAGCCCGGGACAGACGAAGGCGGGTAATGAAAAACTGTTTTTT. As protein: CASSPGQTKAGNEKLFF. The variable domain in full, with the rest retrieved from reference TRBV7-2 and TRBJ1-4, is GAGVSQSPSNKVTEKGKDVELRCDPISGHTALYWYRQSLGQGLEFLIYFQGNSAPDKSGLPSDRFSAERTGGSVSTLTIQRTQQEDSAVYLCASSPGQTKAGNEKLFFGSGTQLSVL.

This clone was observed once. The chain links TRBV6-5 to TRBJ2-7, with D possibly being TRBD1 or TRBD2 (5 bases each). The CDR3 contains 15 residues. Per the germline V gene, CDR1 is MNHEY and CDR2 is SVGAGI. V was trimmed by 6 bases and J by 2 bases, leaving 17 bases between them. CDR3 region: CASRRAWDGAYEQYF. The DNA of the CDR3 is TGTGCCAGCAGACGCGCGTGGGACGGTGCCTACGAGCAGTACTTC.

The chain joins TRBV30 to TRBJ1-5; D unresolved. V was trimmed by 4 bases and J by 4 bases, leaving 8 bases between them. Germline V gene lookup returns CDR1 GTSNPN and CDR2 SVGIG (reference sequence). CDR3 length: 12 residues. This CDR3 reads CAWNGKNQPQHF. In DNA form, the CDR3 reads TGTGCCTGGAACGGTAAGAATCAGCCCCAGCATTTT.

The CDR3 loop reads CASSSRGGGRDEQYF. The CDR3 DNA reads TGTGCCAGCAGCTCACGGGGCGGGGGGAGAGACGAGCAGTACTTC. This chain links TRBV7-2 with TRBJ2-7; 8 bases map to TRBD2. The germline V gene encodes CDR1 SGHTA and CDR2 FQGNSA. V lost 4 bases to trimming and J lost 5 bases; unmatched junction nucleotides: 10. This CDR3 comprises 15 residues.

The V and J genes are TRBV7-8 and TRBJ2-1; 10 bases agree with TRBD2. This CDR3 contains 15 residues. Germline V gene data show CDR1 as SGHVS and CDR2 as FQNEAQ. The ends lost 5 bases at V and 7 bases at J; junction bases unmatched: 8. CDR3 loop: CASSQTLAGDNEQFF. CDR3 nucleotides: TGTGCCAGCAGCCAGACCCTAGCGGGGGATAATGAGCAGTTCTTC.

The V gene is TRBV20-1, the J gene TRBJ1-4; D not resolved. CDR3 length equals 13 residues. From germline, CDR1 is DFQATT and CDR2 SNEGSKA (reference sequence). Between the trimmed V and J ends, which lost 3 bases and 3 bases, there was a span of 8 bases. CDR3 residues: CSASWQPNEKLFF. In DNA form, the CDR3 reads TGCAGTGCTAGTTGGCAGCCTAATGAAAAACTGTTTTTT.

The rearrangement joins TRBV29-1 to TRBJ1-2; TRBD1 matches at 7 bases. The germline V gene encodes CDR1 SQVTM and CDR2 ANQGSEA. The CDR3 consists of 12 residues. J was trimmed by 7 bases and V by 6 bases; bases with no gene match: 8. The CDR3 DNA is TGCAGCGTACGGACAGGAGGTCTTGGCTACACCTTC. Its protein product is CSVRTGGLGYTF.

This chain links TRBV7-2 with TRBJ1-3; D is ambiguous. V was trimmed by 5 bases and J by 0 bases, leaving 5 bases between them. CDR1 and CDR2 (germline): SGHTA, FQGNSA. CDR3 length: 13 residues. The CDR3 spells CASSTNSGNTIYF. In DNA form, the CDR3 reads TGTGCCAGCAGCACCAACTCTGGAAACACCATATATTTT. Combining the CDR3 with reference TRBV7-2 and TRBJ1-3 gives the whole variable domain GAGVSQSPSNKVTEKGKDVELRCDPISGHTALYWYRQSLGQGLEFLIYFQGNSAPDKSGLPSDRFSAERTGGSVSTLTIQRTQQEDSAVYLCASSTNSGNTIYFGEGSWLTVV.

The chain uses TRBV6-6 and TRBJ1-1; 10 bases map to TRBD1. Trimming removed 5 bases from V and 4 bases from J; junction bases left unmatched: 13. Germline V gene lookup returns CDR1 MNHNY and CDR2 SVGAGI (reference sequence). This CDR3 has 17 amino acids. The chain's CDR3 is CASSPLDRGPISTEAFF. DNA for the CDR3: TGTGCCAGCAGTCCCCTAGACAGGGGGCCGATATCCACTGAAGCTTTCTTT.

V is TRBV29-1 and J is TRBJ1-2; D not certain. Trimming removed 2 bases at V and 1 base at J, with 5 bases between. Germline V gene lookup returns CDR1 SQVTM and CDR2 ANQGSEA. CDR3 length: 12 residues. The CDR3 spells CSVEPDNYGYTF. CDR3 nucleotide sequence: TGCAGCGTTGAACCCGATAACTATGGCTACACCTTC. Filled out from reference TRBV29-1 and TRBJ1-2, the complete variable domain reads SAVISQKPSRDICQRGTSLTIQCQVDSQVTMMFWYRQQPGQSLTLIATANQGSEATYESGFVIDKFPISRPNLTFSTLTVSNMSPEDSSIYLCSVEPDNYGYTFGSGTRLTVV.

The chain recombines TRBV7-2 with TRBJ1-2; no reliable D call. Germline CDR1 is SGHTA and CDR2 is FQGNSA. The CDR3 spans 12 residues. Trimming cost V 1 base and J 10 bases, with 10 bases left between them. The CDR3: CASSLVGLDYTF. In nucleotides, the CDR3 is TGTGCCAGCAGCTTAGTAGGGTTGGACTACACCTTC.

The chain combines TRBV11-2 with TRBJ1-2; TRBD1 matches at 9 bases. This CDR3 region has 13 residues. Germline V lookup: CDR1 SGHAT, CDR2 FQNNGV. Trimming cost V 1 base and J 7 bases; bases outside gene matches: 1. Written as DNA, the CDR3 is TGTGCCAGCAGCTTAGGGACAGGGGCTGGCTACACCTTC. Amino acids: CASSLGTGAGYTF.

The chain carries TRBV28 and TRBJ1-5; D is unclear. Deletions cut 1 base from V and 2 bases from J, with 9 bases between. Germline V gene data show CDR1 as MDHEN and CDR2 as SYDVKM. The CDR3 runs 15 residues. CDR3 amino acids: CASSLSGKGNQPQHF. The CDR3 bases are TGTGCCAGCAGTTTATCCGGGAAGGGCAATCAGCCCCAGCATTTT.

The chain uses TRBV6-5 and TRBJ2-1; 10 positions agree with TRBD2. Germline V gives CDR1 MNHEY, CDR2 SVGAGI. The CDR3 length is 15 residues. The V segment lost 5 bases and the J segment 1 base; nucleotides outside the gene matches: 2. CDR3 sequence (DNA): TGTGCCAGCAGTCGTAGCGGGAGGTCCTACAATGAGCAGTTCTTC. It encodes CASSRSGRSYNEQFF.

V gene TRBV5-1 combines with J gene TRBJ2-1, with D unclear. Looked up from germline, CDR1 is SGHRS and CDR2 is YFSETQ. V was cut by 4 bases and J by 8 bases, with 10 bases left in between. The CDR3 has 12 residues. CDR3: CASSPIDDEQFF. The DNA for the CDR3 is TGCGCCAGCAGCCCGATTGACGATGAGCAGTTCTTC. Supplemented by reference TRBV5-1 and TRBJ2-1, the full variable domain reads KAGVTQTPRYLIKTRGQQVTLSCSPISGHRSVSWYQQTPGQGLQFLFEYFSETQRNKGNFPGRFSGRQFSNSRSEMNVSTLELGDSALYLCASSPIDDEQFFGPGTRLTVL.

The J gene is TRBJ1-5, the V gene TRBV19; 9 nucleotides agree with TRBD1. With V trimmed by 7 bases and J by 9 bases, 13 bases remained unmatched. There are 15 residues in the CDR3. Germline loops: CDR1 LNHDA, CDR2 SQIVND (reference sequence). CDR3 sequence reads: CASKGTGTYEGPQHF. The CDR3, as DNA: TGTGCCAGTAAGGGGACAGGGACCTATGAGGGGCCCCAGCATTTT.

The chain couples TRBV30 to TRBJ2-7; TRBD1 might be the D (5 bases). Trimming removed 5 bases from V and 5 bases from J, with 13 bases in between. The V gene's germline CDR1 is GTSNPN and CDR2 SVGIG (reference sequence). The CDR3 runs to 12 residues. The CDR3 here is CAWRQGRNEQYF. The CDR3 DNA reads TGTGCCTGGCGGCAGGGCAGAAACGAGCAGTACTTC.

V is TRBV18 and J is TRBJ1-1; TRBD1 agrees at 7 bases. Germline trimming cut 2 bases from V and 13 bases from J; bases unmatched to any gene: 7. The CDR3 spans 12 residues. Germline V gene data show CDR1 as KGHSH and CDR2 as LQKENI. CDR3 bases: TGTGCCAGCTCACCAGGAACAGGGGTAGGTTTCTTT. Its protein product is CASSPGTGVGFF.

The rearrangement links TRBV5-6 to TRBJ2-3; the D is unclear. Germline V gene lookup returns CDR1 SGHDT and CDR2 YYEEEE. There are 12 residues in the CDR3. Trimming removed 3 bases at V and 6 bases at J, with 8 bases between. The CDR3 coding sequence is TGTGCCAGCAGCTCGAAGGCCGATACGCAGTATTTT. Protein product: CASSSKADTQYF.

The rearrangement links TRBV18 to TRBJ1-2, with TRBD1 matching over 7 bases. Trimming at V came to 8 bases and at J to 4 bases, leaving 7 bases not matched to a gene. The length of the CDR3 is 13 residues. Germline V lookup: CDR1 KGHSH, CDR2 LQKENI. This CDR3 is CASATTGAYGYTF. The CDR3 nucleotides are TGTGCCAGCGCGACAACAGGGGCCTATGGCTACACCTTC.